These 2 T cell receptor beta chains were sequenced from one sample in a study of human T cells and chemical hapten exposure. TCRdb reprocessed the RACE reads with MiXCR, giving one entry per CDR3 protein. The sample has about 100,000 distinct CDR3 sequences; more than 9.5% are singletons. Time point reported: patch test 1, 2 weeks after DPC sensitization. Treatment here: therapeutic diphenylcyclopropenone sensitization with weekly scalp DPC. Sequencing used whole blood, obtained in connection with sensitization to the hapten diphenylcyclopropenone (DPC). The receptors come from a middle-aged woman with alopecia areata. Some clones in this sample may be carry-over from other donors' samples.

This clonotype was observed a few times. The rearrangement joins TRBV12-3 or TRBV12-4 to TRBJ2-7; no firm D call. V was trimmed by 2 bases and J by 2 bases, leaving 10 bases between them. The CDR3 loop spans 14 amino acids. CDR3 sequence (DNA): TGTGCCAGCAGTTTAAAGGCAGGACCCTACGAGCAGTACTTC. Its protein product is CASSLKAGPYEQYF.

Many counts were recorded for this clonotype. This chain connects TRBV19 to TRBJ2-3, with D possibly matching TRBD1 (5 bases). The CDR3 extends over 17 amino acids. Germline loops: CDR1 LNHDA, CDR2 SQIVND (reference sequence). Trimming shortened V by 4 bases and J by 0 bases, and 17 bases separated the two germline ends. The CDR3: CASSNRQGQQSTDTQYF. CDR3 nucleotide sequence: TGTGCCAGTAGTAACCGGCAGGGTCAGCAAAGCACAGATACGCAGTATTTT.